This T cell receptor (beta chain) emerged from a study of T cell repertoires in cytomegalovirus infection. Whole-study findings and limits: Dominating the ex vivo response were HLA-C-restricted CMV-specific TCR beta clonotypes.

TCRdb passed the reads through MiXCR, listing each CDR3 protein once. Among about 440,000 distinct CDR3 sequences listed, about a third were seen once. This clonotype was picked up many times. What it recognizes is unknown. CDR1 is SGHAT, CDR2 FQNNGV, per germline. The CDR3 is 13 residues long. V gave up 5 bases and J gave up 4 bases; unmatched junction bases: 3. Input material: PBMCs. V and J are TRBV11-2 and TRBJ1-2, with TRBD1 identical over 8 bases. This sequence originates from a human donor in good health (CMV status not recorded). Some clones in this sample may be carry-over from other donors' samples. The CDR3 sequence is CASSRTGSYGYTF. The CDR3 nucleotides read TGTGCCAGCAGCCGGACAGGGAGCTATGGCTACACCTTC.